This TCR beta chain was sequenced during a study of response to subunit inactivated influenza vaccine. Study observations and caveats: Authors suggested each seasonal flu vaccination may recruit only limited numbers of new T cells.

TCRdb re-analysed the RT-PCR reads in MiXCR, keeping a single row per CDR3 protein. Of more than 550,000 distinct CDR3 sequences listed, approximately 10% are singletons. The CDR3 runs 14 residues. V dropped 5 bases and J dropped 9 bases, with 17 bases sitting between them. The germline gives CDR1 MDHEN, CDR2 SYDVKM. This clonotype was seen a few times. Its specificity is not known. The source of this sequence is a man in his fifties or sixties who received an inactivated influenza vaccine. The chain uses TRBV28 and TRBJ2-1; the D is unclear. This material consisted of PBMCs from blood, taken on the day of vaccination. In DNA, the CDR3 is TGTGCCAGCAGTAACCAGATAGGAGTGACTGAGCAGTTCTTC. It yields the protein CASSNQIGVTEQFF.